The sequence of this T cell receptor beta chain was determined in a study of neurological immune-mediated disorders. The unsorted libraries originated from 2 million PBMCs kept at -80 C. V gave up 7 bases and J gave up 1 base; unmatched junction bases: 4. The CDR3 extends over 13 amino acids. Looked up from germline, CDR1 is SQVTM and CDR2 is ANQGSEA. The authors produced cDNA by 5'RACE using 10-nucleotide random UMIs. TCRdb independently ran MiXCR on the 5' RACE reads; one entry per CDR3 protein. This sample yields 35,000 to 50,000 distinct CDR3 sequences, of which 2% to 2.5% are seen a single time; roughly 2.3% belongs to the top ten. This clonotype showed up many times.

V is TRBV29-1 and J is TRBJ2-3; 8 nucleotides agree with TRBD1. The source material was PBMCs. The TCR comes from a man aged 50 to 59 with multiple sclerosis. The CDR3 loop is CSGSGGGTDTQYF. The CDR3 DNA reads TGCAGCGGTTCAGGGGGCGGCACAGATACGCAGTATTTT.